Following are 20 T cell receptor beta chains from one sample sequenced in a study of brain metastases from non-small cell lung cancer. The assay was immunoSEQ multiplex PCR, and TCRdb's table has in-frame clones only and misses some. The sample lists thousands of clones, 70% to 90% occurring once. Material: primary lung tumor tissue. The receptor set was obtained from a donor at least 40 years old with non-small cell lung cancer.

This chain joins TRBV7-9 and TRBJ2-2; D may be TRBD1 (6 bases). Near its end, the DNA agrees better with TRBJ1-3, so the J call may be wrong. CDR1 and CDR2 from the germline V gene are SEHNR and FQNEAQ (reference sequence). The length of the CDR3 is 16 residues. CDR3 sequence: CASSLAGAGPGNTIYF. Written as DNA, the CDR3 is TGTGCCAGCAGCTTAGCGGGGGCAGGCCCTGGAAACACCATATATTTT.

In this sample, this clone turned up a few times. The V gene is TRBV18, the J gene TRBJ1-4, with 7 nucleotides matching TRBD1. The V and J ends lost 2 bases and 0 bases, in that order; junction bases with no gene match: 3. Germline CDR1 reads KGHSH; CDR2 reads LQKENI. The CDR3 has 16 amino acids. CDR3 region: CASSPDRDSTNEKLFF. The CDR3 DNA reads TGTGCCAGCTCACCAGACAGGGACTCAACTAATGAAAAACTGTTTTTT.

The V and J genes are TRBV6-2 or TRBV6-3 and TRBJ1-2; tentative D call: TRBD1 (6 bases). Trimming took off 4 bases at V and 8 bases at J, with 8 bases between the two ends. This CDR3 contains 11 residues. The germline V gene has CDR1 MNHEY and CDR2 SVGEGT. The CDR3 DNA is TGTGCCAGCAGTTCAGGGGAAGGCTACACCTTC. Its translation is CASSSGEGYTF.

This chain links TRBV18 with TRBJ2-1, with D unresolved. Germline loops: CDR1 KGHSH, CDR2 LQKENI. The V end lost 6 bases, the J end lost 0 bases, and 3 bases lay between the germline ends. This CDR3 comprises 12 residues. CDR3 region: CASSGSYNEQFF. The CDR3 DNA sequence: TGTGCCAGCTCTGGCTCCTACAATGAGCAGTTCTTC.

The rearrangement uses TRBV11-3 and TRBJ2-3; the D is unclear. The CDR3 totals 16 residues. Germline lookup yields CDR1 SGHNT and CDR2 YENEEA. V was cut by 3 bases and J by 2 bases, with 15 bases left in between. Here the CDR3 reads CASSLGHSRLTDTQYF. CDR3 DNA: TGTGCCAGCAGCTTGGGCCATTCACGACTCACAGATACGCAGTATTTT.

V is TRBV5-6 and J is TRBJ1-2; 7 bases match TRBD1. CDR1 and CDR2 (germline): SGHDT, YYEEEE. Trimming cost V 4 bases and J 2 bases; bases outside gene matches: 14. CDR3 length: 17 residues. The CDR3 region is CASSHPYPTGKNYGYTF. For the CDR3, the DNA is TGTGCCAGCAGCCATCCCTACCCGACAGGGAAAAACTATGGCTACACCTTC.

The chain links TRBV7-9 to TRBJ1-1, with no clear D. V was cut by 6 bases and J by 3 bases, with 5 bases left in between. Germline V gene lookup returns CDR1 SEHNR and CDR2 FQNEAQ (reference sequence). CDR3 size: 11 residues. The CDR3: CASRDHTEAFF. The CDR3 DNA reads TGTGCCAGCAGGGACCACACTGAAGCTTTCTTT.

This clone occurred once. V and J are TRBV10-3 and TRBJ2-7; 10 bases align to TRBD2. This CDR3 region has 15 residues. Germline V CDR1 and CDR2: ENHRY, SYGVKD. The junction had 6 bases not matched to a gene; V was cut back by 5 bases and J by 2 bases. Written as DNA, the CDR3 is TGTGCCATCAGTACAAGCGGGGGGGCCACCTACGAGCAGTACTTC. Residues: CAISTSGGATYEQYF.

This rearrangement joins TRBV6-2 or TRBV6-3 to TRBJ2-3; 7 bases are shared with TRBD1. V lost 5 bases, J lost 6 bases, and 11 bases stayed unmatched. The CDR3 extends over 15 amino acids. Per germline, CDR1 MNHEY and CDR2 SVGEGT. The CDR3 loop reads CASSPPKGAKDTQYF. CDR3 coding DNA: TGTGCCAGCAGTCCACCCAAGGGGGCGAAGGATACGCAGTATTTT.

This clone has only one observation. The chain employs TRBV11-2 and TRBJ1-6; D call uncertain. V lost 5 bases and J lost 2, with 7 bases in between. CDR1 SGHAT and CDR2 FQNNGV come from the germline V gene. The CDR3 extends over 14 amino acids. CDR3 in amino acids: CASSLGTYNSPLHF. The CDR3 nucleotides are TGTGCCAGCAGCCTGGGCACCTATAATTCACCCCTCCACTTT.

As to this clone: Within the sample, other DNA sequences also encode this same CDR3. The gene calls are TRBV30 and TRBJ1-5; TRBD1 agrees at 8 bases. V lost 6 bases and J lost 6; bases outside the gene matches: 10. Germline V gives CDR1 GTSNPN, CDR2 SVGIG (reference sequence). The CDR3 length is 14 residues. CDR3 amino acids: CACSDPGTGQPQHF. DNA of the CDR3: TGTGCCTGTTCGGACCCTGGGACAGGTCAGCCCCAGCATTTT.

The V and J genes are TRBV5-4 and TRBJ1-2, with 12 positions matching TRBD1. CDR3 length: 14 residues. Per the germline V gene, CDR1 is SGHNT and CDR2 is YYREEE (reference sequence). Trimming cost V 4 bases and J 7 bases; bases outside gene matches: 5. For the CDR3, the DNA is TGTGCCAGCAGCCGGGGACAGGGGGCGCTTGGCTACACCTTC. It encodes CASSRGQGALGYTF.

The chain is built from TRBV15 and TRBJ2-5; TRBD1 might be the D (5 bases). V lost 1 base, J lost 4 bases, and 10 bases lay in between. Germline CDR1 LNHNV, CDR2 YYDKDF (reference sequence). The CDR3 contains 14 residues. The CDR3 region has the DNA TGTGCCACCAGCAGAGCAGTCCAGGGAGAGACCCAGTACTTC. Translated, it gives CATSRAVQGETQYF.

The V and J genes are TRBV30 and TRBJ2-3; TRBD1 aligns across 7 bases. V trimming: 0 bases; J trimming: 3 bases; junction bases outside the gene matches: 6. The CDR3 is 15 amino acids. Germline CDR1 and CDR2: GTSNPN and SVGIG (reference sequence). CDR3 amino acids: CAWSVQGGLTDTQYF. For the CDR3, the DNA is TGTGCCTGGAGTGTACAAGGGGGCTTGACAGATACGCAGTATTTT.

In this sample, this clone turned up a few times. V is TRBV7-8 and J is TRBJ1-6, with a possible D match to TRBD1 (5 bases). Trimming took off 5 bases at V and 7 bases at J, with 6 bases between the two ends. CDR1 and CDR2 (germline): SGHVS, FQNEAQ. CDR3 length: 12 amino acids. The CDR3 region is CASSRQNSPLHF. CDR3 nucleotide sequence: TGTGCCAGCAGCCGACAGAATTCACCCCTCCACTTT.

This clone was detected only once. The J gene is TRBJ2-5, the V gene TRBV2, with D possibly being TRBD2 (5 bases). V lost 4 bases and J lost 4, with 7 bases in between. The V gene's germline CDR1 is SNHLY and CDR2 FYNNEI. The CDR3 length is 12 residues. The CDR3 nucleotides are TGTGCCAGCAGTGGAGAGGGAGAGACCCAGTACTTC. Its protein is CASSGEGETQYF.

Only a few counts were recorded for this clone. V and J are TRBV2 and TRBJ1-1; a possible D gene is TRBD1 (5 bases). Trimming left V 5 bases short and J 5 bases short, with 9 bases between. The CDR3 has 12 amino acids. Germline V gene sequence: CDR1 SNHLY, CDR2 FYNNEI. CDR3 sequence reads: CASSYRITEAFF. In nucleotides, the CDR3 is TGTGCCAGCAGTTACAGGATTACTGAAGCTTTCTTT.

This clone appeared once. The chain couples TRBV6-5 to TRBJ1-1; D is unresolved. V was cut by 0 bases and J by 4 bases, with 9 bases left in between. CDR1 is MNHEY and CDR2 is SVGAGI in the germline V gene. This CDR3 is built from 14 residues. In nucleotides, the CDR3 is TGTGCCAGCAGTTACTCCGGGAGGATCACTGAAGCTTTCTTT. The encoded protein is CASSYSGRITEAFF.

The CDR3 protein is CASSQTGGEESPLHF. In DNA, the CDR3 is TGTGCCAGCAGCCAAACCGGCGGGGAGGAATCACCCCTCCACTTT. The gene calls are TRBV6-5 and TRBJ1-6; D not resolved. This CDR3 region has 15 residues. The germline V gene encodes CDR1 MNHEY and CDR2 SVGAGI. The germline V and J ends were trimmed by 6 bases and 10 bases, with 19 bases remaining between them.

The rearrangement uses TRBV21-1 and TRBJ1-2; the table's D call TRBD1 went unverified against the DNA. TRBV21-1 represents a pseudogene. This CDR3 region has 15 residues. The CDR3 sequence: CASSKLKSRGHGYTF. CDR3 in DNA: TGTGCCAGCAGCAAATTGAAAAGCAGGGGTCATGGCTACACCTTC.